What follows are 32 T cell receptor beta chains derived from one specimen sequenced in a study of cytomegalovirus exposure and HLA in healthy donors. The PCR contained 60 Vbeta and 13 Jbeta primers. Measured with immunoSEQ multiplex PCR; TCRdb has only the in-frame clones, and not every one. The data show roughly 110,000 clones, around 82% seen once. The sequenced material came from PBMCs. These receptors all stem from a woman aged 25 to 39 in good health and CMV-seropositive.

The chain carries TRBV4-1 and TRBJ2-5, with TRBD1 matching 8 bases. The CDR3 has 15 amino acids. V lost 1 base, J lost 2 bases, and 3 bases stayed unmatched. In germline, CDR1 is MGHRA, CDR2 YSYEKL. The CDR3, as DNA: TGCGCCAGCAGCCAAGGGGACAGGCTTCAAGAGACCCAGTACTTC. This translates into CASSQGDRLQETQYF.

This chain connects TRBV20-1 to TRBJ2-1, with D tentatively TRBD1 (5 bases). The CDR3 is 11 residues long. Trimming took 4 bases from V and 12 from J, leaving 13 bases between them. Germline V CDR1 and CDR2: DFQATT, SNEGSKA (reference sequence). CDR3 region: CSATSGYGQFF. The CDR3 DNA is TGCAGTGCTACCTCAGGGTACGGGCAGTTCTTC.

This clone was recorded only once. This chain links TRBV13 with TRBJ1-2, with 9 bases that match TRBD1. CDR3 length: 16 residues. Germline CDR1 and CDR2: PRHDT and FYEKMQ (reference sequence). The V gene end was trimmed by 3 bases and the J gene end by 0 bases; junction bases not matched to a gene: 5. The CDR3 spells CASSFRTGEANYGYTF. Here the CDR3 DNA reads TGTGCCAGCAGCTTCCGGACAGGGGAAGCTAACTATGGCTACACCTTC.

The chain is built from TRBV7-2 and TRBJ1-2; 7 bases map to TRBD1. This CDR3 comprises 14 residues. CDR1 is SGHTA and CDR2 is FQGNSA in the germline V gene. V trimming: 4 bases; J trimming: 3 bases; junction bases outside the gene matches: 5. CDR3 sequence reads: CASSSRGAHYGYTF. The CDR3 DNA reads TGTGCCAGCAGCTCCAGGGGGGCGCACTATGGCTACACCTTC.

This chain links TRBV13 with TRBJ2-1; 8 nucleotides match TRBD1. CDR1 and CDR2 (germline): PRHDT, FYEKMQ (reference sequence). CDR3 length equals 14 residues. V lost 5 bases to trimming and J lost 3 bases; unmatched junction nucleotides: 3. This CDR3 reads CASSADRDYNEQFF. The CDR3 coding sequence is TGTGCCAGCAGCGCGGACAGGGACTACAATGAGCAGTTCTTC. The whole variable domain, filled in from reference TRBV13 and TRBJ2-1, reads AAGVIQSPRHLIKEKRETATLKCYPIPRHDTVYWYQQGPGQDPQFLISFYEKMQSDKGSIPDRFSAQQFSDYHSELNMSSLELGDSALYFCASSADRDYNEQFFGPGTRLTVL.

The chain couples TRBV7-9 to TRBJ2-7, with 7 bases matching TRBD2. Germline V gene sequence: CDR1 SEHNR, CDR2 FQNEAQ (reference sequence). The CDR3 extends over 14 amino acids. The junction had 7 bases not matched to a gene; V was cut back by 4 bases and J by 4 bases. The CDR3 DNA reads as TGTGCCAGCAGCTCCTTATCGGGGGGTTACGAGCAGTACTTC. Amino acid sequence: CASSSLSGGYEQYF.

The chain carries TRBV5-1 and TRBJ1-5; 7 bases match TRBD1. V trimming: 2 bases; J trimming: 4 bases; junction bases outside the gene matches: 6. Germline V lookup: CDR1 SGHRS, CDR2 YFSETQ. The CDR3 is made up of 15 amino acids. The CDR3 region is CASSFEGAYNQPQHF. The CDR3, as DNA: TGCGCCAGCAGCTTTGAGGGGGCCTATAATCAGCCCCAGCATTTT.

This sequence joins TRBV11-2 and TRBJ2-7, with D possibly being TRBD2 (5 bases). V gave up 3 bases and J gave up 11 bases, with 23 bases separating them. The CDR3 spans 15 residues. Germline assignment: CDR1 SGHAT and CDR2 FQNNGV. CDR3 in DNA: TGTGCCAGCAGCTTGGACTGGGCAGGCTCTTCCCCCGAGTACTTC. Encoded protein: CASSLDWAGSSPEYF.

This clone turned up a few times. Other DNA sequences from this sample encode an identical CDR3 as well. The gene calls are TRBV19 and TRBJ1-2; TRBD1 agrees at 8 bases. Germline-derived CDR1 and CDR2 are LNHDA and SQIVND (reference sequence). Trimming took 4 bases from V and 8 from J; bases not matched to a gene: 12. This CDR3 contains 15 residues. DNA for the CDR3: TGTGCCAGTAGTAGCACAGGACAGGGTCTAGGAGGCTACACCTTC. Its protein is CASSSTGQGLGGYTF.

The CDR3 region is CASSIDALPRDSSGYTF. CDR3 DNA: TGTGCCAGTAGTATAGATGCTCTTCCCCGGGACAGCAGTGGCTACACCTTC. The chain carries TRBV19 and TRBJ1-2, with TRBD1 matching 7 bases. The CDR3 contains 17 residues. Germline V gene lookup returns CDR1 LNHDA and CDR2 SQIVND (reference sequence). Trimming removed 0 bases from V and 7 bases from J; junction bases left unmatched: 14.

V and J are TRBV27 and TRBJ1-1; 7 bases are a match to TRBD1. After removal of 3 bases from V and 4 bases from J, the junction contained 2 bases not matched to a gene. In germline, CDR1 is MNHEY, CDR2 SMNVEV (reference sequence). This CDR3 spans 13 amino acids. In nucleotides, the CDR3 is TGTGCCAGCAGTTTTGGGACAGCCACTGAAGCTTTCTTT. It is translated as CASSFGTATEAFF.

The chain links TRBV6-5 to TRBJ1-6; 7 bases match TRBD1. J was trimmed by 6 bases and V by 0 bases; bases with no gene match: 5. CDR3 length: 16 amino acids. Germline V gene lookup returns CDR1 MNHEY and CDR2 SVGAGI. CDR3 coding DNA: TGTGCCAGCAGTTACTCCCAGGGGGATTTTAATTCACCCCTCCACTTT. It translates to CASSYSQGDFNSPLHF.

A single count supports this clone. The CDR3 nucleotides read TGTGCCACCGCCCCAGGGACACGGAATCAGCCCCAGCATTTT. Its translation: CATAPGTRNQPQHF. The chain links TRBV19 to TRBJ1-5, with D perhaps TRBD1 (6 bases). Deletions cut 10 bases from V and 4 bases from J, with 17 bases between. CDR1 is LNHDA, CDR2 SQIVND, per germline (reference sequence). The length of the CDR3 is 14 residues. Looking up the rest from reference TRBV19 and TRBJ1-5 gives the full variable domain: DGGITQSPKYLFRKEGQNVTLSCEQNLNHDAMYWYRQDPGQGLRLIYYSQIVNDFQKGDIAEGYSVSREKKESFPLTVTSAQKNPTAFYLCATAPGTRNQPQHFGDGTRLSIL.

The chain combines TRBV30 with TRBJ1-5; 8 bases match TRBD1. Trimming at V came to 0 bases and at J to 8 bases, leaving 9 bases not matched to a gene. Germline loops: CDR1 GTSNPN, CDR2 SVGIG (reference sequence). There are 15 residues in the CDR3. The CDR3 here is CAWSVREQGGEPQHF. The CDR3 bases are TGTGCCTGGAGTGTACGGGAACAGGGGGGAGAGCCCCAGCATTTT. The variable domain in full, completed from reference TRBV30 and TRBJ1-5, reads SQTIHQWPATLVQPVGSPLSLECTVEGTSNPNLYWYRQAAGRGLQLLFYSVGIGQISSEVPQNLSASRPQDRQFILSSKKLLLSDSGFYLCAWSVREQGGEPQHFGDGTRLSIL.

This clone has more than one count but fewer than ten. The rearrangement links TRBV7-2 to TRBJ2-3; TRBD1 is a possible D gene (5 bases). Per the germline V gene, CDR1 is SGHTA and CDR2 is FQGNSA. The CDR3 loop spans 15 amino acids. V was shortened by 5 bases and J by 0 bases, with 12 bases between the two germline ends. The CDR3 loop is CASSRVTASTDTQYF. The CDR3 DNA follows: TGTGCCAGCAGCCGAGTGACAGCGAGCACAGATACGCAGTATTTT. Complete variable domain (other parts from reference TRBV7-2 and TRBJ2-3): GAGVSQSPSNKVTEKGKDVELRCDPISGHTALYWYRQSLGQGLEFLIYFQGNSAPDKSGLPSDRFSAERTGGSVSTLTIQRTQQEDSAVYLCASSRVTASTDTQYFGPGTRLTVL.

The chain uses TRBV5-4 and TRBJ2-3; 11 bases agree with TRBD2. J lost 2 bases, V lost 4 bases, and 6 bases had no gene match. Germline V gene sequence: CDR1 SGHNT, CDR2 YYREEE (reference sequence). This CDR3 is 16 amino acids long. The CDR3 reads CASSQGLAGLTDTQYF. CDR3 nucleotides: TGTGCCAGCAGCCAAGGACTAGCGGGTCTCACAGATACGCAGTATTTT.

CDR3 loop: CASSLSSGARNTEAFF. CDR3 coding DNA: TGTGCCAGCAGCTTATCCTCAGGGGCTAGAAACACTGAAGCTTTCTTT. The chain employs TRBV5-5 and TRBJ1-1, with a possible D match to TRBD1 (6 bases). The V gene lost 2 bases and the J gene lost 2 bases, with 16 bases spanning the gap. Per germline, CDR1 SGHKS and CDR2 YYEKEE (reference sequence). The CDR3 is 16 residues long.

This clone was counted only a few times. A read error may account for a junction end that differs from germline. The chain recombines TRBV7-9 with TRBJ2-5, with D unresolved. The germline gives CDR1 SEHNR, CDR2 FQNEAQ (reference sequence). The CDR3 consists of 12 residues. The CDR3 loop is CSSSSNQETQYF. In DNA, the CDR3 is TGTTCCAGCAGCTCAAATCAAGAGACCCAGTACTTC.

This clone was counted between two and nine times. The rearrangement joins TRBV29-1 to TRBJ1-1; 8 bases agree with TRBD1. The junction had 10 bases not matched to a gene; V was cut back by 7 bases and J by 0 bases. Germline V gene data show CDR1 as SQVTM and CDR2 as ANQGSEA. CDR3 length: 15 residues. CDR3 coding DNA: TGCAGCGCCGACGGACAGGGCGAAATGAACACTGAAGCTTTCTTT. Protein product: CSADGQGEMNTEAFF.

The V and J genes are TRBV28 and TRBJ1-6; no clear D gene. Germline V lookup: CDR1 MDHEN, CDR2 SYDVKM. The CDR3 is made up of 12 amino acids. Trimming shortened V by 8 bases and J by 8 bases, and 10 bases separated the two germline ends. The CDR3 protein is CASAPSDSPLHF. The CDR3 nucleotides read TGTGCCAGCGCCCCCTCGGATTCACCCCTCCACTTT.

This chain uses TRBV27 with TRBJ2-7; D may be TRBD1 (6 bases). The germline V gene encodes CDR1 MNHEY and CDR2 SMNVEV (reference sequence). The CDR3 is 14 residues long. V was clipped by 5 bases and J by 1 base, with 12 bases between them. The CDR3 region has the DNA TGTGCCAGCAGTCCCCGGACAGTTTCCTACGAGCAGTACTTC. It encodes CASSPRTVSYEQYF.

V usage is TRBV7-9 and J usage is TRBJ2-7; a weak D match, TRBD1 (5 bases). Looked up from germline, CDR1 is SEHNR and CDR2 is FQNEAQ (reference sequence). The CDR3 runs to 14 residues. Trimming cost V 0 bases and J 5 bases, with 11 bases left between them. CDR3 sequence: CASSLARAGNEQYF. The CDR3 DNA reads as TGTGCCAGCAGCTTAGCCAGGGCTGGCAACGAGCAGTACTTC.

The chain has TRBV19 and TRBJ1-2; TRBD1 might be the D (5 bases). CDR3 length: 13 amino acids. CDR1 and CDR2 (germline): LNHDA, SQIVND (reference sequence). The V end was cut by 5 bases, the J end by 3 bases, with 10 bases between. CDR3 amino acids: CASSQGLDYGYTF. The CDR3 DNA reads as TGTGCCAGTAGTCAGGGCCTCGACTATGGCTACACCTTC.

Here the CDR3 DNA reads TGTGCCAGCAGCTTAATAGTGAACACAGATACGCAGTATTTT. As protein: CASSLIVNTDTQYF. The chain has TRBV5-6 and TRBJ2-3; no clear D gene. Germline V gives CDR1 SGHDT, CDR2 YYEEEE. This CDR3 is 14 amino acids long. Trimming shortened V by 2 bases and J by 2 bases, and 9 bases separated the two germline ends.

The chain has TRBV13 and TRBJ2-7; possibly TRBD1 for D (6 bases). The V end lost 2 bases, the J end lost 6 bases, and 11 bases lay between the germline ends. CDR3 length: 13 residues. Per the germline V gene, CDR1 is PRHDT and CDR2 is FYEKMQ (reference sequence). The CDR3 coding sequence is TGTGCCAGCAGCTTAAAGAAGGGGGTCGAGCAGTACTTC. Translated, it gives CASSLKKGVEQYF.

This clone was counted a single time. The genes are TRBV4-1 and TRBJ1-3; 7 bases align to TRBD1. Germline V gene data show CDR1 as MGHRA and CDR2 as YSYEKL. The CDR3 loop spans 18 amino acids. Trimming took 0 bases from V and 1 from J; bases not matched to a gene: 9. Written as DNA, the CDR3 is TGCGCCAGCAGCCAAGATCGGGGACAGCCCGGGTCTGGAAACACCATATATTTT. Protein: CASSQDRGQPGSGNTIYF.

The chain employs TRBV6-1 and TRBJ1-6, with TRBD1 matching over 9 bases. The CDR3 contains 18 residues. Losses at the gene ends were 4 bases for V and 7 bases for J; bases not matched to a gene: 14. Germline values: CDR1 MNHNS, CDR2 SASEGT. The CDR3 nucleotides read TGTGCCAGCAGTGTCCCGGGACAGGGTTTCTCAGGAAATTCACCCCTCCACTTT. This encodes CASSVPGQGFSGNSPLHF.

The gene calls are TRBV7-9 and TRBJ1-2, with D unclear. Germline CDR1 and CDR2: SEHNR and FQNEAQ (reference sequence). V lost 2 bases and J lost 2, with 9 bases in between. This CDR3 spans 14 amino acids. CDR3 amino acids: CASSLQTGNYGYTF. In nucleotides, the CDR3 is TGTGCCAGCAGCTTACAAACGGGAAACTATGGCTACACCTTC. Based on the CDR3 plus reference TRBV7-9 and TRBJ1-2, the full variable domain is DTGVSQNPRHKITKRGQNVTFRCDPISEHNRLYWYRQTLGQGPEFLTYFQNEAQLEKSRLLSDRFSAERPKGSFSTLEIQRTEQGDSAMYLCASSLQTGNYGYTFGSGTRLTVV.

This clone was seen once. This chain uses TRBV11-2 with TRBJ2-3; 8 bases fit TRBD2. V was pared by 5 bases and J by 3 bases, with 7 bases of the junction left unmatched. Germline V CDR1 and CDR2: SGHAT, FQNNGV. The CDR3 spans 15 residues. The CDR3 sequence is CASSVTSGGTDTQYF. The CDR3, as DNA: TGTGCCAGCAGCGTCACTAGCGGAGGGACAGATACGCAGTATTTT.

The chain links TRBV30 to TRBJ2-3, with 7 bases matching TRBD1. The CDR3 contains 13 residues. Germline loops: CDR1 GTSNPN, CDR2 SVGIG (reference sequence). V dropped 0 bases and J dropped 4; count of bases not matched to a gene: 1. CDR3 bases: TGTGCCTGGAGTGTAGGGGGCGCAGATACGCAGTATTTT. This gives the protein CAWSVGGADTQYF.

This clone was observed a handful of times. The chain links TRBV5-1 to TRBJ2-5; 9 bases are shared with TRBD1. Germline-derived CDR1 and CDR2 are SGHRS and YFSETQ. The CDR3 has 15 amino acids. With V trimmed by 4 bases and J by 1 base, 5 bases remained unmatched. The CDR3 here is CASSLQTGGQETQYF. CDR3 coding DNA: TGCGCCAGCAGCCTCCAGACAGGGGGCCAAGAGACCCAGTACTTC.

This clone has more than one count but fewer than ten. The chain carries TRBV6-1 and TRBJ1-2; maybe TRBD1 (5 bases). The CDR3 spans 14 residues. V was pared by 3 bases and J by 3 bases, with 11 bases between. Per the germline V gene, CDR1 is MNHNS and CDR2 is SASEGT. The CDR3 nucleotides are TGTGCCAGCAGTGAGACGCTCAGGGACTATGGCTACACCTTC. Encoded protein: CASSETLRDYGYTF.